The sequence of this T cell receptor beta chain was determined in a study of cytomegalovirus exposure and HLA in healthy donors. PCR used 60 Vbeta primers and 13 Jbeta primers. Measured with immunoSEQ multiplex PCR; TCRdb has only the in-frame clones, and not every one. The table shows about 170,000 clones, with 60% to 80% occurring only once. This CDR3 is built from 14 residues. Trimming pared 7 bases from V and 5 bases from J, leaving 17 bases between. Germline V CDR1 and CDR2: SGHTA, FQGTGA. Likely unrecorded immune exposures existed in these nominally healthy donors. Specimen: PBMCs. This receptor was taken from a man aged 40-49 years in good health and CMV-seronegative. The rearrangement links TRBV7-3 to TRBJ1-2, with a weak D call TRBD1 (5 bases). The CDR3 is CASKPSGQSYGYTF. In DNA form, the CDR3 reads TGTGCCAGCAAACCGTCAGGGCAGTCTTATGGCTACACCTTC.